Described below is a single TCR beta chain sequence and its context. Study members were between roughly 18 and 90 years old and lived in 20 to 25 US regions. Clinical history as reported by participants underpinned cohort assignment. Data came from immunoSEQ multiplex PCR; TCRdb stores just in-frame clones and leaves some out. Of about 350,000 clones listed, roughly 87% are singletons. The CDR3 runs 16 residues. These data belong to a study of blood T cell repertoires in COVID-19. Study-level information: COVID-19 samples, acute and convalescent, were from the United States, Italy and Spain. PBMCs, B-cell-depleted T cells, or T cells provided the cDNA or gDNA that made up the material.

This clonotype originated in a woman aged 30 to 39 who had recovered from COVID-19. Material: PBMCs or T cells enriched from blood (not recorded which). The chain recombines TRBV21-1 with TRBJ1-6; the listed D gene, TRBD1, was not tested against the DNA. TRBV21-1 is flagged as a pseudogene. For the CDR3, the DNA is TGTGCCAGCAGCAAAGTCGGAGACAGTTCTAATTCACCCCTCCACTTT. Its translation: CASSKVGDSSNSPLHF.